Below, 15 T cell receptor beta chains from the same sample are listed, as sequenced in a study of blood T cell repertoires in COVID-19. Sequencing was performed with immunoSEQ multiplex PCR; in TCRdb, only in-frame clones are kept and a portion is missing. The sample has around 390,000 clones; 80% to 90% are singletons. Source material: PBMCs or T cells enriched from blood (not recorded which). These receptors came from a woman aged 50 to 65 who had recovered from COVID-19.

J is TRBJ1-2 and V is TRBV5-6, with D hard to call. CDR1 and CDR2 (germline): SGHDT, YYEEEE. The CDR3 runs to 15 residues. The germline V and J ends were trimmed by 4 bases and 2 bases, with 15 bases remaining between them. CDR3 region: CASSPDTGQNYGYTF. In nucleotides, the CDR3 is TGTGCCAGCAGCCCCGACACTGGGCAGAACTATGGCTACACCTTC.

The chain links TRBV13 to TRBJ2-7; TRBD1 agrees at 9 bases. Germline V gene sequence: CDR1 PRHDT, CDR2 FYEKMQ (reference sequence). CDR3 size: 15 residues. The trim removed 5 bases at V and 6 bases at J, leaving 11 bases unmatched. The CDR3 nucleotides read TGTGCCAGCAGCCACGATGGGACAGGGCGATCCGAGCAGTACTTC. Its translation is CASSHDGTGRSEQYF.

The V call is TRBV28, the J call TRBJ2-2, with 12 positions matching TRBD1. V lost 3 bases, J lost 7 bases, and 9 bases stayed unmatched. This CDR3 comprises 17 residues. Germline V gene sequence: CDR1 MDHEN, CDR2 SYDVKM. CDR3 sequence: CASSFPGQGALGGELFF. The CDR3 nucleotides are TGTGCCAGCAGTTTCCCGGGACAGGGGGCGCTGGGCGGGGAGCTGTTTTTT. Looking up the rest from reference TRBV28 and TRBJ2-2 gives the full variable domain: DVKVTQSSRYLVKRTGEKVFLECVQDMDHENMFWYRQDPGLGLRLIYFSYDVKMKEKGDIPEGYSVSREKKERFSLILESASTNQTSMYLCASSFPGQGALGGELFFGEGSRLTVL.

The CDR3 region has the DNA TGTGCCAGCAGCTTCCGGGACAGGGAGGGCTATGGCTACACCTTC. Translation gives CASSFRDREGYGYTF. This sequence joins TRBV5-6 and TRBJ1-2; TRBD1 matches 9 bases. Germline V gives CDR1 SGHDT, CDR2 YYEEEE. This CDR3 contains 15 residues. V lost 2 bases and J lost 4; bases outside the gene matches: 6.

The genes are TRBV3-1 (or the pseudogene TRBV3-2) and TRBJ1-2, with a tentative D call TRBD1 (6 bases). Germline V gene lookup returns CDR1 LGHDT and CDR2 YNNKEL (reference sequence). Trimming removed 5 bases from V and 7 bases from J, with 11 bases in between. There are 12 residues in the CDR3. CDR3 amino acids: CASSSRQAGYTF. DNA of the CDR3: TGTGCCAGCAGCTCCCGACAGGCTGGCTACACCTTC.

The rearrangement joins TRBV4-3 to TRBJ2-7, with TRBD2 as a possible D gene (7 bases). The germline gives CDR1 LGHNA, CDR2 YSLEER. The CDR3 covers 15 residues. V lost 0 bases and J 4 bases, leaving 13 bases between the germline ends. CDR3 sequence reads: CASSQDGGGPYEQYF. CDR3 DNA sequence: TGCGCCAGCAGCCAAGATGGGGGGGGCCCATACGAGCAGTACTTC.

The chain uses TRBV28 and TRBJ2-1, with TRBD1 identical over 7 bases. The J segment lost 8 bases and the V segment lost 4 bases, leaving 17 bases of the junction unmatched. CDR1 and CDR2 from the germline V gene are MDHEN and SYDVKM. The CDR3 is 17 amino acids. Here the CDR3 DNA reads TGTGCCAGCAGTTCCGCCGAAGGACAGGTCCCATTGTATGAGCAGTTCTTC. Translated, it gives CASSSAEGQVPLYEQFF.

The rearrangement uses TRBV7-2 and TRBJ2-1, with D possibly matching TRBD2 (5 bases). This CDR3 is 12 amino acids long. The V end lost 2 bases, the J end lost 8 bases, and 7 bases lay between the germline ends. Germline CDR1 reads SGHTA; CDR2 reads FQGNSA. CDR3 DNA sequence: TGTGCCAGCAGCTTAAAGAGGGATGAGCAGTTCTTC. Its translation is CASSLKRDEQFF.

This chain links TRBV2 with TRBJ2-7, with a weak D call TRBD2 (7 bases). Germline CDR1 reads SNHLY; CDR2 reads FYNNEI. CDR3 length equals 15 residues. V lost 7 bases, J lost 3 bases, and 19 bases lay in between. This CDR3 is CASIEGGATIYEQYF. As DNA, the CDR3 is TGTGCCAGCATCGAGGGGGGGGCTACGATCTACGAGCAGTACTTC.

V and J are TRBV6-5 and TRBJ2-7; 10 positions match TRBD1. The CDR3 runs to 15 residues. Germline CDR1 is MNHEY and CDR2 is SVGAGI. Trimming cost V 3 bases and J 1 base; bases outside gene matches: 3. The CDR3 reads CASSYWTGGSYEQYF. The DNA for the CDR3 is TGTGCCAGCAGTTATTGGACAGGGGGATCCTACGAGCAGTACTTC.

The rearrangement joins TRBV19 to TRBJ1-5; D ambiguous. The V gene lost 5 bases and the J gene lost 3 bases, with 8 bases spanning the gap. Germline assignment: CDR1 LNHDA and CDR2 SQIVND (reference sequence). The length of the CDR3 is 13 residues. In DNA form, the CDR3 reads TGTGCCAGTAGTCACCTATACAATCAGCCCCAGCATTTT. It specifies CASSHLYNQPQHF.

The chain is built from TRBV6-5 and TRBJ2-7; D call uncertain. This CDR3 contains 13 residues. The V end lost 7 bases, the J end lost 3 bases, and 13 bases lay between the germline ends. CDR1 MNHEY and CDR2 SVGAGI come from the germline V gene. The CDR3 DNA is TGTGCCAGCACCGCCGCCCCAGGCTACGAGCAGTACTTC. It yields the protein CASTAAPGYEQYF.

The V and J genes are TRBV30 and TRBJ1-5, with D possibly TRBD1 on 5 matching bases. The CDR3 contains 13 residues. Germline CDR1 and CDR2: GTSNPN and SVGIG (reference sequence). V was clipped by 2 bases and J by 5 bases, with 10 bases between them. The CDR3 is CAWSLDSYQPQHF. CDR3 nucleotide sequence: TGTGCCTGGAGTTTAGACAGTTATCAGCCCCAGCATTTT.

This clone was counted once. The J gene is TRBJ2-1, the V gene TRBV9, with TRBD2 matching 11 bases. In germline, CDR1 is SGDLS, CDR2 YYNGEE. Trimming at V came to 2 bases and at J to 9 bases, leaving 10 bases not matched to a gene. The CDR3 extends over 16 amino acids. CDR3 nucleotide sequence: TGTGCCAGCAGCGTTAGCGGGGGGGCTGTAAAGGGTGAGCAGTTCTTC. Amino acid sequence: CASSVSGGAVKGEQFF.

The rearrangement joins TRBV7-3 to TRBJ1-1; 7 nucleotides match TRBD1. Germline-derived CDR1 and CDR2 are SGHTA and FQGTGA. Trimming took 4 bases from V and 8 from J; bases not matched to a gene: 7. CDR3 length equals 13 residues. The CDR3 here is CASSSLQGKEAFF. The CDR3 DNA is TGTGCCAGCAGCTCATTACAGGGGAAGGAAGCTTTCTTT.